The rows below give T cell receptor beta chains drawn from one sample of a study of T cell changes during pregnancy in multiple sclerosis. The data were produced by immunoSEQ multiplex PCR, yet TCRdb's version contains in-frame clones alone and is incomplete. The sample includes about 97,000 clones, about 91% of them seen just once. The starting material was peripheral blood, obtained in the second trimester of pregnancy. These TCRs come from a female donor with multiple sclerosis, enrolled in a pregnancy study. The conserved cysteine and the conserved F or W are not part of the CDR3 here. Each record gives: J gene, V gene, clone size, CDR3 protein. For some rows the clone size is stated as once, few or many, or as a class when expanded; others skip it.

j_gene: TRBJ2-2; v_gene: TRBV7-9; abundance: -; CDR3aa: ASSLRTSGNIGELF
j_gene: TRBJ2-7; v_gene: TRBV25-1; abundance: -; CDR3aa: ASSGYTGNSPLYEQY
j_gene: TRBJ1-4; v_gene: TRBV4-3; abundance: -; CDR3aa: ASSQWDTDNEKLF
j_gene: TRBJ2-1; v_gene: TRBV27; abundance: -; CDR3aa: ASSFSGREQF
j_gene: TRBJ1-2; v_gene: TRBV28; abundance: few; CDR3aa: ASSPMGPNT
j_gene: TRBJ2-7; v_gene: TRBV7-3; abundance: -; CDR3aa: ASSRGQGYEQY
j_gene: TRBJ2-3; v_gene: TRBV18; abundance: -; CDR3aa: ASQGTSKTKADTQY
j_gene: TRBJ1-2; v_gene: TRBV2; abundance: -; CDR3aa: ASCVSNYGYT
j_gene: TRBJ2-7; v_gene: TRBV30; abundance: -; CDR3aa: AWSVGVAYEQY
j_gene: TRBJ2-7; v_gene: TRBV5-1; abundance: -; CDR3aa: ASSPRVSYEQY
j_gene: TRBJ2-7; v_gene: TRBV11-2; abundance: once; CDR3aa: ASSTIDFYEQY
j_gene: TRBJ1-1; v_gene: TRBV6-5; abundance: -; CDR3aa: ASTRGSIMNTEAF
j_gene: TRBJ2-1; v_gene: TRBV14; abundance: -; CDR3aa: ASSGSGRGSYNEQF
j_gene: TRBJ2-7; v_gene: TRBV11-2; abundance: -; CDR3aa: ASSREAGRRYEQY
j_gene: TRBJ1-1; v_gene: TRBV18; abundance: -; CDR3aa: ASSPPSGYTEAF
j_gene: TRBJ2-7; v_gene: TRBV11-2; abundance: -; CDR3aa: ASSLTSGFSYEQY
j_gene: TRBJ1-5; v_gene: TRBV12-1; abundance: -; CDR3aa: ASSPCRGLNQPQH
j_gene: TRBJ1-1; v_gene: TRBV12-2; abundance: -; CDR3aa: ASRFGSEEGFTEAF
j_gene: TRBJ2-6; v_gene: TRBV2; abundance: -; CDR3aa: ASSGRGGGSGANVLT
j_gene: TRBJ1-5; v_gene: TRBV9; abundance: -; CDR3aa: ASSRQDSNQPQH
j_gene: TRBJ2-5; v_gene: TRBV10-1; abundance: -; CDR3aa: ASSEASGSLQETQY
j_gene: TRBJ2-7; v_gene: TRBV6-4; abundance: -; CDR3aa: DGTSGLVEQY
j_gene: TRBJ2-3; v_gene: TRBV5-4; abundance: -; CDR3aa: ASSLRGPSTDTQY
j_gene: TRBJ1-1; v_gene: TRBV6-1; abundance: -; CDR3aa: ASSEKTGVDTEAF
j_gene: TRBJ1-1; v_gene: TRBV28; abundance: -; CDR3aa: ASSFFGQAAF
j_gene: TRBJ2-2; v_gene: TRBV2; abundance: -; CDR3aa: ASSEGRWTGELF
j_gene: TRBJ2-1; v_gene: TRBV6-5; abundance: -; CDR3aa: ASSSGVYNEQF
j_gene: TRBJ2-2; v_gene: TRBV21-1; abundance: -; CDR3aa: ASSYGELF
j_gene: TRBJ1-4; v_gene: TRBV5-1; abundance: -; CDR3aa: ASSLAESVGLRNEKLF
j_gene: TRBJ1-2; v_gene: TRBV7-9; abundance: few; CDR3aa: ATQGQANYGYT
j_gene: TRBJ1-2; v_gene: TRBV5-4; abundance: -; CDR3aa: ASSRGGGLGYGYT
j_gene: TRBJ2-1; v_gene: TRBV4-2; abundance: -; CDR3aa: ASSQLAGVGNEQF
j_gene: TRBJ1-4; v_gene: TRBV10-3; abundance: -; CDR3aa: AIREGLNEKLF
j_gene: TRBJ1-1; v_gene: TRBV4-2; abundance: -; CDR3aa: ASSQRGGTEAF
j_gene: TRBJ1-5; v_gene: TRBV18; abundance: -; CDR3aa: ASSPSELAQPQH
j_gene: TRBJ2-5; v_gene: TRBV6-5; abundance: -; CDR3aa: ASMRGRQETQY
j_gene: TRBJ2-1; v_gene: TRBV25-1; abundance: once; CDR3aa: ASSDTPPRTAYNEQF
j_gene: TRBJ2-5; v_gene: TRBV6-5; abundance: -; CDR3aa: ASSYSLADQETQY
j_gene: TRBJ2-1; v_gene: TRBV29-1; abundance: -; CDR3aa: SPRGVTNEQF
j_gene: TRBJ2-3; v_gene: TRBV19; abundance: -; CDR3aa: ASSGGVVGTDTQY
j_gene: TRBJ2-3; v_gene: TRBV19; abundance: -; CDR3aa: ASSIGRVSTDTQY
j_gene: TRBJ1-2; v_gene: TRBV29-1; abundance: few; CDR3aa: SVWTGNYGYT
j_gene: TRBJ2-5; v_gene: TRBV5-4; abundance: -; CDR3aa: ASSLAGGVWETQY
j_gene: TRBJ2-3; v_gene: TRBV6-5; abundance: -; CDR3aa: ASNPSGFFTDTQY
j_gene: TRBJ1-2; v_gene: TRBV28; abundance: once; CDR3aa: ASSLSLGAYGYT
j_gene: TRBJ2-1; v_gene: TRBV29-1; abundance: -; CDR3aa: SVVWQTYNEQF
j_gene: TRBJ1-3; v_gene: TRBV14; abundance: once; CDR3aa: ASSQAGHFSGNTIY
j_gene: TRBJ2-7; v_gene: TRBV19; abundance: -; CDR3aa: ASSIGQGYEQY
j_gene: TRBJ2-2; v_gene: TRBV5-1; abundance: once; CDR3aa: ASSSGSRTTGELF
j_gene: TRBJ1-2; v_gene: TRBV7-2; abundance: -; CDR3aa: ASSTTPGGYGYT
j_gene: TRBJ2-2; v_gene: TRBV29-1; abundance: -; CDR3aa: SVGVGGTGELF
j_gene: TRBJ2-7; v_gene: TRBV25-1; abundance: -; CDR3aa: ASSRASGGQY
j_gene: TRBJ2-7; v_gene: TRBV15; abundance: once; CDR3aa: ATSSPGVPYEQY
j_gene: TRBJ1-1; v_gene: TRBV30; abundance: few; CDR3aa: AWETGGRAEAF
j_gene: TRBJ2-7; v_gene: TRBV9; abundance: -; CDR3aa: ASSALAGGPGEQY
j_gene: TRBJ2-5; v_gene: TRBV11-2; abundance: -; CDR3aa: ASSREGETQY
j_gene: TRBJ2-5; v_gene: TRBV5-4; abundance: -; CDR3aa: ASSLDAGVGQETQY
j_gene: TRBJ2-7; v_gene: TRBV4-1; abundance: -; CDR3aa: ASSPWGSGSEYEQY
j_gene: TRBJ2-7; v_gene: TRBV5-4; abundance: -; CDR3aa: ASSTTSASSEQY
j_gene: TRBJ1-2; v_gene: TRBV28; abundance: -; CDR3aa: ASSLQNRGTVYGYT